Listed below are T cell receptor beta chains from one sample, sequenced in a study of shared clonotypes between healthy human individuals. Here immunoSEQ multiplex PCR was the method, and the copy in TCRdb shows in-frame clones only, minus some. The table has approximately 480,000 clones, over 60% seen once; the top ten hold about an eighth. Sequenced: PBMCs. All receptors derive from a woman in her thirties or forties in good health. Some clones in this sample may be carry-over from other donors' samples. CDR3s include the opening cysteine and the closing phenylalanine or tryptophan. D genes are given only for firm matches. Clone size, where shown, is once, few, many, or a class for clones that have expanded.

v_gene	d_gene	j_gene	abundance	CDR3nt	CDR3aa
TRBV6-1	TRBD2	TRBJ2-7	few	TGTGCCAGCAGTGAAGAGACTAGCGGTTCCTACGAGCAGTACTTC	CASSEETSGSYEQYF
TRBV14	.	TRBJ2-7	many	TGTGCCAGCAGCCAAGATCGCGCCAGCTCCTACGAGCAGTACTTC	CASSQDRASSYEQYF
TRBV5-4	TRBD2	TRBJ2-1	.	TGTGCCAGCAGCCCGGCAGACGGAAGACTAGCGGGAAACTACAATGAGCAGTTCTTC	CASSPADGRLAGNYNEQFF
TRBV27	.	TRBJ2-5	.	TGTGCCAGCAGACATAATGGGGTTTGGGAGACCCAGTACTTC	CASRHNGVWETQYF
TRBV28	.	TRBJ1-2	.	TGTGCCAGCAGTTTCGAAGGCCCTGCCTATGGCTACACCTTC	CASSFEGPAYGYTF
TRBV5-1	.	TRBJ2-1	.	TGCGCCAGCAGCCCGCTGGGCGTCGAGGGCGGGCAGTTCTTC	CASSPLGVEGGQFF
TRBV29-1	.	TRBJ1-1	.	TGCAGCGTCGCCTTGAGGGCGACGAACACTGAAGCTTTCTTT	CSVALRATNTEAFF
TRBV2	TRBD1	TRBJ1-6	once	TGTGCCAGCAGTGAAGAAGGACAGGGATTACCCCTCCACTTT	CASSEEGQGLPLHF
TRBV7-9	.	TRBJ2-6	.	TGTGCCGCGGGGTCACGGGTTGCGGAGTCCCCCGGGGCCAACGTCCTGACTTTC	CAAGSRVAESPGANVLTF
TRBV6-6	TRBD1	TRBJ2-7	few	TGTGCCAGCAGTTACTCGGACAGGGATCTGGAGCAGTACTTC	CASSYSDRDLEQYF
TRBV6-1	.	TRBJ1-5	.	TGTGCCAGCACCCCCTCGGGGAAGGCTCAGCCCCAGCATTTT	CASTPSGKAQPQHF
TRBV7-2	TRBD2	TRBJ2-7	.	TGTGCCAGCAGCCCACAAGCGGGAGAGTTCCGCGAGCAGTACTTC	CASSPQAGEFREQYF
TRBV2	TRBD1	TRBJ2-6	.	TGTGCCGGCAGTCAAGACAGGGAGGCCAACGTCCTGACTTTC	CAGSQDREANVLTF
TRBV30	TRBD2	TRBJ2-7	.	TGTGCCTGGCGGACTAGCGGGACCCTCCAGCAGTACTTC	CAWRTSGTLQQYF
TRBV28	.	TRBJ2-7	.	TGTGCCAGCAACAGCTGGGGCGAGCAGTACTTC	CASNSWGEQYF
TRBV7-3	.	TRBJ1-1	.	TGTGCCAGCAGCTCCCCGGGCGACCTAAAAGACACTGAAGCTTTCTTT	CASSSPGDLKDTEAFF
TRBV7-2	.	TRBJ2-5	.	TGTGCCAGCAGCTTAGAGGTGGCTCAAGAGACCCAGTACTTC	CASSLEVAQETQYF
TRBV6-6	TRBD2	TRBJ2-1	.	TGTGCCAGCAGTCAGACTAGCGGGACGTACAATGAGCAGTTCTTC	CASSQTSGTYNEQFF
TRBV6-1	.	TRBJ1-5	.	TGTGCCAGCAGTGAAGCGGTAGCGATTACCAGTCAGCCCCAGCATTTT	CASSEAVAITSQPQHF
TRBV18	.	TRBJ1-4	.	TGTGCCAGCTCACCACCGGACGAAAAACTGTTTTTT	CASSPPDEKLFF
TRBV19	.	TRBJ2-5	.	TGTGCCAGTAGTATAGCGGCGTCGCAAGAGACCCAGTACTTC	CASSIAASQETQYF
TRBV6-5	.	TRBJ2-7	.	TGTGCCAGCAGTTTCACCTCCTCCAGGGGAAGGAATCTGCAGTACTTC	CASSFTSSRGRNLQYF